A single sample is the source of the 12 T cell receptor beta chains below, sequenced in a study of T cell responses to AZD1222 COVID-19 vaccine. Profiled with immunoSEQ multiplex PCR; TCRdb holds only in-frame clones, not every one. The sample contains 180,000 or so clones, 92% of which appear only once. The sequencing here drew on peripheral blood, taken 28 days after the second AZD1222 dose. The origin of the receptors is an adult who received the AZD1222 COVID-19 vaccine.

V is TRBV19 and J is TRBJ2-7, with D unresolved. Germline V gene lookup returns CDR1 LNHDA and CDR2 SQIVND (reference sequence). Trimming stripped 7 bases from V and 0 bases from J, with 10 bases between. There are 13 residues in the CDR3. The CDR3 DNA follows: TGTGCCAGTAAAGGCCGGTCCTCCTACGAGCAGTACTTC. Its translation is CASKGRSSYEQYF.

The chain carries TRBV25-1 and TRBJ1-2; D is unresolved. The germline V gene encodes CDR1 MGHDK and CDR2 SYGVNS. The CDR3 is 13 residues long. V was trimmed by 6 bases and J by 4 bases, leaving 12 bases between them. The CDR3 sequence is CASSDGPIYGYTF. In DNA, the CDR3 is TGTGCCAGCAGCGACGGCCCAATCTATGGCTACACCTTC.

J is TRBJ1-1 and V is TRBV5-6, with TRBD1 matching 9 bases. Germline V gene sequence: CDR1 SGHDT, CDR2 YYEEEE. J gave up 8 bases and V 5 bases, and 4 bases lay outside the gene matches. This CDR3 has 12 residues. CDR3 residues: CASSGQGIEAFF. CDR3 nucleotide sequence: TGTGCCAGCAGTGGACAGGGGATCGAAGCTTTCTTT.

The chain recombines TRBV4-2 with TRBJ2-3, with D hard to call. The length of the CDR3 is 16 residues. Germline V gene lookup returns CDR1 LGHNA and CDR2 YNFKEQ. Between the trimmed V and J ends, which lost 0 bases and 0 bases, there was a span of 10 bases. The CDR3 DNA is TGTGCCAGCAGCCAAGAGGGCAGGTGGAGCACAGATACGCAGTATTTT. Residues: CASSQEGRWSTDTQYF.

CDR3 bases: TGTGCCAGCAGCTTTCAGGGTTATAATTCACCCCTCCACTTT. Protein product: CASSFQGYNSPLHF. The genes are TRBV11-2 and TRBJ1-6; TRBD1 is a possible D gene (5 bases). V lost 3 bases, J lost 4 bases, and 7 bases lay in between. In germline, CDR1 is SGHAT, CDR2 FQNNGV. The CDR3 totals 14 residues.

The rearrangement uses TRBV15 and TRBJ1-4; D unresolved. Germline V gene lookup returns CDR1 LNHNV and CDR2 YYDKDF (reference sequence). The CDR3 consists of 16 residues. V was trimmed by 0 bases and J by 2 bases, leaving 10 bases between them. The CDR3 region has the DNA TGTGCCACCAGCAGAGATCGCGGGTTGACTAATGAAAAACTGTTTTTT. Residues: CATSRDRGLTNEKLFF.

This clone was recorded once. CDR3 sequence: CASSLLVGGTSGSLADTQYF. The CDR3, as DNA: TGTGCCAGCAGCTTGTTGGTCGGCGGGACTAGCGGGAGTTTAGCAGATACGCAGTATTTT. The rearrangement joins TRBV5-4 to TRBJ2-3; 14 bases agree with TRBD2. With V trimmed by 1 base and J by 4 bases, 14 bases remained unmatched. Germline V gene lookup returns CDR1 SGHNT and CDR2 YYREEE (reference sequence). The CDR3 has 20 residues.

The rearrangement links TRBV3-1 (or the pseudogene TRBV3-2) to TRBJ1-6; 8 bases line up with TRBD1. The CDR3 covers 16 residues. Germline CDR1 and CDR2: LGHDT and YNNKEL (reference sequence). With 3 bases clipped from V and 3 bases from J, the junction kept 4 bases outside the gene matches. The CDR3 bases are TGTGCCAGCAGCCAGACAGGGGAGCGCTATAATTCACCCCTCCACTTT. Translation gives CASSQTGERYNSPLHF.

This clone was observed once. This rearrangement joins TRBV5-6 to TRBJ1-2; TRBD1 is a possible D gene (6 bases). V lost 4 bases to trimming and J lost 3 bases, with 16 bases between them. The CDR3 sequence is 15 residues long. Germline CDR1 is SGHDT and CDR2 is YYEEEE. Here the CDR3 reads CASSGGQGNYYGYTF. For the CDR3, the DNA is TGTGCCAGCAGCGGGGGCCAGGGTAATTACTATGGCTACACCTTC.

The chain is built from TRBV18 and TRBJ1-1; TRBD1 matches 9 bases. The CDR3 covers 14 residues. V gave up 6 bases and J gave up 6 bases; unmatched junction bases: 8. Germline values: CDR1 KGHSH, CDR2 LQKENI. The CDR3, as DNA: TGTGCCAGCTCTCAATCAACAGGGGGCCCTGAAGCTTTCTTT. Translated: CASSQSTGGPEAFF. The whole variable domain, remainder taken from reference TRBV18 and TRBJ1-1, is NAGVMQNPRHLVRRRGQEARLRCSPMKGHSHVYWYRQLPEEGLKFMVYLQKENIIDESGMPKERFSAEFPKEGPSILRIQQVVRGDSAAYFCASSQSTGGPEAFFGQGTRLTVV.

CDR3 residues: CASSFTGLGDTEAFF. For the CDR3, the DNA is TGCGCCAGCAGCTTTACCGGGTTAGGGGACACTGAAGCTTTCTTT. The chain uses TRBV5-1 and TRBJ1-1, with a weak D call TRBD1 (5 bases). Trimming stripped 2 bases from V and 3 bases from J, with 14 bases between. Germline loops: CDR1 SGHRS, CDR2 YFSETQ. This CDR3 has 15 amino acids.

For the CDR3, the DNA is TGTGCCAGTAGTCTGACAATAGCGAACACCGGGGAGCTGTTTTTT. Its translation is CASSLTIANTGELFF. This chain connects TRBV19 to TRBJ2-2; no reliable D call. CDR1 and CDR2 (germline): LNHDA, SQIVND (reference sequence). Trimming removed 5 bases at V and 0 bases at J, with 10 bases between. This CDR3 is built from 15 residues. The variable domain in full, completed from reference TRBV19 and TRBJ2-2, reads DGGITQSPKYLFRKEGQNVTLSCEQNLNHDAMYWYRQDPGQGLRLIYYSQIVNDFQKGDIAEGYSVSREKKESFPLTVTSAQKNPTAFYLCASSLTIANTGELFFGEGSRLTVL.